This TCR beta chain is drawn from a study of blood T cell repertoires in COVID-19. CDR1 and CDR2 from the germline V gene are MDHEN and SYDVKM. The CDR3 runs 14 residues. V was cut by 6 bases and J by 6 bases, with 15 bases left in between. This table comes from immunoSEQ multiplex PCR, and its TCRdb copy is limited to in-frame clones, with some not included. The table shows 150,000 to 200,000 clones, with about 88% occurring only once. Participant-reported clinical history was the basis for cohort assignment. The clonotype comes from a woman aged 18-35 years who had recovered from COVID-19. Sequencing input: PBMCs or T cells enriched from blood (not recorded which). The chain has TRBV28 and TRBJ1-5; D may be TRBD1 (5 bases). CDR3 sequence reads: CASRRDGLSQPQHF. The DNA of the CDR3 is TGTGCCAGCAGGCGGGACGGCCTGTCTCAGCCCCAGCATTTT.